The present TCR beta chain was sequenced within a study of response to subunit inactivated influenza vaccine. V shed 1 base and J shed 15 bases, with 16 bases lying between them. CDR1 SGHDN and CDR2 FVKESK come from the germline V gene. The CDR3 has 13 residues. TCRdb processed the RT-PCR reads anew with MiXCR; each CDR3 protein has one entry. The table has roughly 620,000 distinct CDR3 sequences, about 11% seen once. These data were also filed under a second study, of T cells expressing NK-cell markers. That source adds: Researchers built TCR beta cDNA using 5'RACE template switching with UMIs. Sorted CD3+CD56-NKG2C+, CD3+CD56+NKG2C+ and CD3+CD56+NKG2C- T cells supplied the TCR beta repertoires. The study sequenced eight donors, seven HCMV-seropositive and one seronegative. What restricted sorting to alpha-beta TCR T cells in several experiments was an anti-gamma-delta TCR antibody. The CD3+CD56-NKG2C+ fraction was also led by these clonotypes in a handful of donors.

The chain uses TRBV14 and TRBJ2-1, with D maybe TRBD1 (5 bases). The sequence was collected from a man aged 45-65 years who received an inactivated influenza vaccine. Material: PBMCs from blood, obtained on the day of vaccination. The CDR3 DNA reads TGTGCCAGCAGCCAAGGATCCATAAGGGGCCCGTTCTTC. As protein: CASSQGSIRGPFF.